In its sample, the clone carrying this T cell receptor (beta chain) was seen once. TCRdb called the RACE reads again in MiXCR, with one record for every CDR3 protein. The sample includes fewer than 90,000 distinct CDR3 sequences, 6.5% to 8% of them seen just once. The sample's time point: patch test 2, 6 weeks after DPC sensitization. Described treatment: therapeutic diphenylcyclopropenone sensitization with weekly scalp DPC. The data originate from a study of human T cells and chemical hapten exposure. Study background: Alopecia universalis, totalis or areata was present in patients who were mostly female.

Source: whole blood, taken in connection with sensitization to the hapten diphenylcyclopropenone (DPC). This receptor was obtained from a woman in her 30s with alopecia areata. Some clones in this sample may be carry-over from other donors' samples.

The CDR3, as DNA: TGTGCCATCAGTGAGTCGACGGCAGAACTGTTTTTT. Amino acids: CAISESTAELFF. V is TRBV10-3 and J is TRBJ1-4; D is unresolved. The CDR3 has 12 amino acids. Per the germline V gene, CDR1 is ENHRY and CDR2 is SYGVKD. Trimming cost V 0 bases and J 12 bases, with 8 bases left between them.